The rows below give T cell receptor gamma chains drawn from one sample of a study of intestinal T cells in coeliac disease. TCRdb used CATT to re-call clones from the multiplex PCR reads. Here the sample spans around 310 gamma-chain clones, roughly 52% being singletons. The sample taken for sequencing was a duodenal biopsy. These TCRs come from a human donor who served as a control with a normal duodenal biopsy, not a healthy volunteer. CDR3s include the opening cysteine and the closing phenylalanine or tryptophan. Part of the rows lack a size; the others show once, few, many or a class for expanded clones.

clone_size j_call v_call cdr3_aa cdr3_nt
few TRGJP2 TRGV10 CAAWDLRSKTF TGTGCTGCGTGGGATTTAAGATCAAAGACGTTT
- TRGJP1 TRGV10 CAAWDQGTTGWFKIF TGTGCTGCGTGGGACCAGGGTACGACTGGTTGGTTCAAGATATTT
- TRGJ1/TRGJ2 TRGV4 CATWVHPIGENGWQKLF TGTGCCACCTGGGTGCACCCCATAGGAGAAAATGGGTGGCAGAAACTCTTT
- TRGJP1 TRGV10 CAGVGSAGWFKIF TGTGCTGGCGTGGGATCGGCGGGTTGGTTCAAGATATTT
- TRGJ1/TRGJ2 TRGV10 CAAWGFPGYYKKLF TGTGCTGCGTGGGGATTCCCTGGTTATTATAAGAAACTCTTT
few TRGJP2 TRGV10 CAAWDFKIKTF TGTGCTGCGTGGGACTTTAAGATCAAGACGTTT
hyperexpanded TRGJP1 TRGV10 CATGWFKIF TGTGCCACTGGTTGGTTCAAGATATTT
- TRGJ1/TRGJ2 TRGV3 CATWDRALTF TGTGCCACCTGGGACAGGGCCCTTACCTTT
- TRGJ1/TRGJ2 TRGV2 CATWDGRNYYKKLF TGTGCCACCTGGGACGGGCGTAATTATTATAAGAAACTCTTT
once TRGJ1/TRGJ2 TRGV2 CATWDGVGYKKLF TGTGCCACCTGGGACGGCGTGGGTTATAAGAAACTCTTT
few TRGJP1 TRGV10 CAAWEFQWFKIF TGTGCTGCGTGGGAGTTTCAATGGTTCAAGATATTT
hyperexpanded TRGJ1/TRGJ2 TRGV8 CATWESYYKKLF TGTGCCACCTGGGAAAGTTATTATAAGAAACTCTTT
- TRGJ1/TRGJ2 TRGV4 CATWDGKLF TGTGCCACCTGGGATGGAAAATTATTT
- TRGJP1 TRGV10 CAAWDAGRGGKIF TGTGCTGCGTGGGATGCGGGTCGTGGTGGTAAGATATTT
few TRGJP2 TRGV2 CAHLGRVYWIKTF TGTGCCCACCTGGGACGGGTATATTGGATCAAGACGTTT
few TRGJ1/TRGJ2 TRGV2 CATWDGRGYKKLF TGTGCCACCTGGGACGGGCGTGGTTATAAGAAACTCTTT
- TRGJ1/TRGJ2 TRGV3 CATLGQGPYLRRQSITRYKKLF TGTGCCACCTTGGGACAGGGCCCTTACCTTAGGCGCCAGTCAATCACGCGTTATAAGAAACTCTTT
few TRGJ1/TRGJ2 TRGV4 CATEPVGYYKKLF TGTGCCACTGAGCCGGTAGGTTATTATAAGAAACTCTTT
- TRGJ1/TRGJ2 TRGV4 CADLGKGPKKLF TGTGCCGACCTGGGGAAGGGCCCGAAGAAACTCTTT
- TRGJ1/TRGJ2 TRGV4 CAPGMENYYKKLF TGTGCACCTGGGATGGAAAATTATTATAAGAAACTCTTT
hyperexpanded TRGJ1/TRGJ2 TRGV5 CATWDTKGSYYKKLF TGTGCCACCTGGGACACCAAAGGGTCTTATTATAAGAAACTCTTT
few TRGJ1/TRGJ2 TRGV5 CADLGYYKKLF TGTGCCGACCTGGGTTATTATAAGAAACTCTTT
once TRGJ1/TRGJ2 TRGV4 CATWDNIRKLF TGTGCCACCTGGGACAATATAAGAAAACTCTTT
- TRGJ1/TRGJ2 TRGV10 CAAWDFQIYYKKLF TGTGCTGCGTGGGATTTTCAGATTTATTATAAGAAACTCTTT
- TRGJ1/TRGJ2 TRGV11 CACWIQRLGELF TGTGCCTGCTGGATTCAGCGACTTGGGGAACTCTTT
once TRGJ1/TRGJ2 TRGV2 CANLGLRGYKKLF TGTGCCAACCTGGGACTGAGGGGATATAAGAAACTCTTT
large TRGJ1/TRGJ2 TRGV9 CALWEVLCYKKLF TGTGCCTTGTGGGAGGTGCTGTGTTATAAGAAACTCTTT
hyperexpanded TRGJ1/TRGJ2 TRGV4 CATWDASGLKKLF TGTGCCACCTGGGACGCGTCGGGGTTGAAGAAACTCTTT
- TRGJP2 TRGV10 CAVVGFKIKTF TGTGCTGTCGTGGGATTTAAGATCAAGACGTTT
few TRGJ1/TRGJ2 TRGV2 CATWDWRGYKKLF TGTGCCACCTGGGACTGGAGGGGATATAAGAAACTCTTT
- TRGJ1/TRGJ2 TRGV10 CAAWGIKRKLF TGTGCTGCGTGGGGGATTAAAAGAAAACTCTTT
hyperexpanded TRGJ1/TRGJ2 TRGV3 CATWDLLYYKKLF TGTGCCACCTGGGACCTTCTTTATTATAAGAAACTCTTT
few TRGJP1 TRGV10 CAAWDRRGWFKIF TGTGCTGCGTGGGATCGGCGGGGTTGGTTCAAGATATTT
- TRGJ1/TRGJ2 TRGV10 CAAWDRKYYKKLF TGTGCTGCGTGGGATAGAAAATATTATAAGAAACTCTTT
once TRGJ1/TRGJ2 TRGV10 CAAWDYPPLGYKKLF TGTGCTGCGTGGGATTACCCTCCTCTTGGGTATAAGAAACTCTTT
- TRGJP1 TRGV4 CAPGMAWFKIF TGTGCACCTGGGATGGCCTGGTTCAAGATATTT
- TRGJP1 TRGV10 CAAWDQGTLVWFKIF TGTGCTGCGTGGGACCAGGGTACACTGGTTTGGTTCAAGATATTT
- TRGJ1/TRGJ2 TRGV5 CATWKTNYYKKLF TGTGCCACCTGGAAAACGAATTATTATAAGAAACTCTTT
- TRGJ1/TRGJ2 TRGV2 CATWDDLIRKLF TGTGCCACCTGGGACGACCTGATAAGAAAACTCTTT
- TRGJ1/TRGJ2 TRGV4 CAPGMGGYKKLF TGTGCACCTGGGATGGGGGGGTATAAGAAACTCTTT
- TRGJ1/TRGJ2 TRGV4 CATWDGLTEKLF TGTGCCACCTGGGATGGCCTGACTGAGAAACTCTTT
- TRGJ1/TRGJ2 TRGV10 CAAWDLSYKKLF TGTGCTGCGTGGGATTTAAGCTATAAGAAACTCTTT
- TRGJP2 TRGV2 CATWDLVIGIKTF TGTGCCACCTGGGACCTGGTGATTGGGATCAAGACGTTT
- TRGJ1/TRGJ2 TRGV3 CAPGTGSGGIYYKKLF TGTGCACCTGGGACAGGCAGTGGGGGGATCTATTATAAGAAACTCTTT
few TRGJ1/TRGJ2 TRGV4 CATWDGNYYKKLF TGTGCCACCTGGGATGGAAATTATTATAAGAAACTCTTT
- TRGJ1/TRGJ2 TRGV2 CATWDGVNYYKKLF TGTGCCACCTGGGACGGCGTTAATTATTATAAGAAACTCTTT
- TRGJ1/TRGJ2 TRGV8 CAHPQSKLF TGTGCCCACCCCCAATCCAAACTCTTT
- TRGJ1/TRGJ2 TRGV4 CATWRIKREDKLF TGTGCCACCTGGCGAATAAAGAGGGAAGACAAACTCTTT
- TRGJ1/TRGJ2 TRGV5 CATWDGRNYYKKLF TGTGCCACCTGGGACGGACGGAATTATTATAAGAAACTCTTT
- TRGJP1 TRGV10 CAAWGFQWFKIF TGTGCTGCGTGGGGATTTCAATGGTTCAAGATATTT
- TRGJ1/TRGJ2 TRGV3 CAPGTGSGRIYYKKLF TGTGCACCTGGGACAGGCAGTGGGAGGATCTATTATAAGAAACTCTTT
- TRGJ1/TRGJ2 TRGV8 CATWDTRSLYYKKLF TGTGCCACCTGGGATACCAGGTCGCTTTATTATAAGAAACTCTTT
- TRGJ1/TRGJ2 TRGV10 CAGVGFRDKLSKLF TGTGCTGGCGTGGGATTTAGGGACAAACTAAGTAAACTCTTT
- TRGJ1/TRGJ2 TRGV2 CADLGRYYKKLF TGTGCCGACCTGGGACGGTATTATAAGAAACTCTTT